This T cell receptor (beta chain) was identified in a study of human T cells and chemical hapten exposure (dated by TCRdb to about 2021). About the full investigation: For sensitization, 2% DPC in acetone was applied to a 2 cm by 2 cm area of upper inner arm skin. Throughout the roughly 25-week study period, patients were also given weekly therapeutic DPC doses on the scalp. Patch tests used Finn chambers with 0.01% DPC on the upper back, scored after 6 days by International Contact Dermatitis Research Group standards. Most of the patients in the cohort were female, and the cohort covered alopecia areata with under or over 50% scalp involvement, alopecia totalis and alopecia universalis. Libraries were combined into a pool for sequencing, and differences in TCR yield between samples came mainly from small differences in library volumes within the pool. In alopecia patients, the study followed how the peripheral blood TCR repertoire changed in vivo over primary and secondary sensitization to diphenylcyclopropenone (DPC), a hapten. Blood was sampled from patients pre-sensitization (week 0) and at 2, 6 and about 24 weeks after DPC sensitization. Blood for TCR sequencing was provided by twenty-nine alopecia patients at one to four time points (pre-sensitization, 2, 6 and 24 weeks). Beyond this particular receptor, the publication reports: The number of TCRs above 1 in 1000 frequency did not change with DPC sensitization; there was no evidence of global repertoire structure alterations. Patch test score was positively correlated with the number of PT1 expanded TCRs, with significance at thresholds 8, 16 and 32 but not at 4. Significantly more large CDR3 similarity clusters were formed by expanded TCRs than by pre-sensitization or healthy control sets, consistent with antigen-driven responses. Because every patient had alopecia, a presumed autoimmune disease, the patients' immune response might differ from that of healthy individuals. After repeated subsampling, changes were observed in the strength of the expansion versus patch-test correlation and in the threshold at which the correlation became significant.

Library preparation was by RACE. The instrument given in TCRdb is NextSeq 500. Library preparation attached unique molecular identifiers to individual cDNA molecules for quantitative, reproducible TCR counting. Both TCR alpha and TCR beta chains were sequenced from each blood RNA sample. For the original study's pipeline: The median number of TCRs per sample was over 85,000, ranging from about 23,224 to 700,000. The Decombinator software suite was used to annotate the V, J and CDR3 of the TCR reads. To make PS versus PT1 abundance plots, every sample was subsampled to the same number of TCRs (28,000). TCRs were defined as expanded if absent before sensitization and observed at least eight times at the 2-week time point. TCRdb trimmed public reads at Q25 via fastp, called clones via MiXCR and kept in-frame beta chains. When rows share a CDR3 protein, they turn into one entry using the most common DNA and genes. The V and J calls, along with clone size, are taken from TCRdb and not from the paper's own processing. The sample table records around 120,000 distinct CDR3 sequences; roughly an eighth of these occur just once. The ten largest clonotypes hold over 1.1% of the sample.

CDR1 and CDR2 were assigned from the germline V gene as MNHEY and SVGAGI. The cysteine opens and the phenylalanine closes a CDR3 of 14 amino acids. Just CDR3 DNA is preserved here, 42 bases in frame from base 1. Relative to germline, V is 6 bases shorter and J is 0 bases shorter, with 9 bases between their ends. As for this clonotype: Its specific antigen is unknown. Base qualities are not provided; no much larger clone lies one nucleotide away.

What this sample's time point label stands for: patch test 1, 2 weeks after DPC sensitization. The treatment or condition label for this specimen denotes: therapeutic diphenylcyclopropenone sensitization with weekly scalp DPC. Blood at each patch-test visit was drawn before the patch test was applied. Patients were considered eligible if aged 18 to 70, diagnosed with alopecia and deemed suitable for DPC therapy, and patients were excluded if pregnant. Unfractionated whole blood was collected in Tempus Blood RNA tubes, and total RNA was extracted from that blood. The chain is made from TRBV6-5 and TRBJ1-3, with no confident D gene call. This sequence was found in a woman between 45 and 60 years old with alopecia areata. Some clones in this sample may be carry-over from other donors' samples. The sequencing used whole blood, collected in connection with sensitization to the hapten diphenylcyclopropenone (DPC). CDR3 reads: CASSLDLSGNTIYF. The nucleotides read TGTGCCAGCAGCCTAGACCTCTCTGGAAACACCATATATTTT.